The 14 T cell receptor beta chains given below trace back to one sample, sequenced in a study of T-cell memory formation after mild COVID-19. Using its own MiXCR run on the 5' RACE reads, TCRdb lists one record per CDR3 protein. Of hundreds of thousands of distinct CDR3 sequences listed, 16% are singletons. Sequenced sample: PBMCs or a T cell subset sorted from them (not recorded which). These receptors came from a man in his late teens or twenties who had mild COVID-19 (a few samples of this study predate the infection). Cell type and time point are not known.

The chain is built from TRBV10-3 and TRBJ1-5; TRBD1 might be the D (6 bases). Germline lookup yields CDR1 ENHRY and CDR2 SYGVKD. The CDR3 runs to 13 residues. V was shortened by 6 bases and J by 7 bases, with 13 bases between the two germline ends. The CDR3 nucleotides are TGTGCCATCAGCGTGACAGGAGGGCAGCCCCAGCATTTT. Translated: CAISVTGGQPQHF.

The CDR3: CASRLMGSEDNEQFF. The DNA of the CDR3 is TGCGCCAGCCGACTTATGGGGTCGGAAGACAATGAGCAGTTCTTC. This rearrangement joins TRBV5-1 to TRBJ2-1; D is unresolved. This CDR3 has 15 residues. CDR1 is SGHRS and CDR2 is YFSETQ in the germline V gene. The V end was cut by 7 bases, the J end by 5 bases, with 19 bases between. Drawing the rest from reference TRBV5-1 and TRBJ2-1, the complete variable domain is KAGVTQTPRYLIKTRGQQVTLSCSPISGHRSVSWYQQTPGQGLQFLFEYFSETQRNKGNFPGRFSGRQFSNSRSEMNVSTLELGDSALYLCASRLMGSEDNEQFFGPGTRLTVL.

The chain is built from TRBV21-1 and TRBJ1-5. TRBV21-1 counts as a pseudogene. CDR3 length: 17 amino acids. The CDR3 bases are TGTGCCAGCAGCTACCGGGACTTGGATTATAGCAATCAGCCCCAGCATTTT. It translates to CASSYRDLDYSNQPQHF.

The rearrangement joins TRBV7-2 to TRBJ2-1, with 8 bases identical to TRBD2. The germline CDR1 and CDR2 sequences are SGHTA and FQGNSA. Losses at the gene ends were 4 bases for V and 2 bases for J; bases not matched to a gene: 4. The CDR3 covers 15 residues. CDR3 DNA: TGTGCCAGCAGCTCAGCGGGGGATACCTACAATGAGCAGTTCTTC. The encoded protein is CASSSAGDTYNEQFF.

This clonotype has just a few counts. The CDR3, as DNA: TGTGCCAGCAGTTCAGACAGGGGGGCCGGCGGAGATACGCAGTATTTT. Its translation: CASSSDRGAGGDTQYF. The chain carries TRBV6-5 and TRBJ2-3; 9 bases match TRBD1. Trimming cost V 4 bases and J 5 bases; bases outside gene matches: 10. Germline V gives CDR1 MNHEY, CDR2 SVGAGI. The CDR3 spans 16 residues.

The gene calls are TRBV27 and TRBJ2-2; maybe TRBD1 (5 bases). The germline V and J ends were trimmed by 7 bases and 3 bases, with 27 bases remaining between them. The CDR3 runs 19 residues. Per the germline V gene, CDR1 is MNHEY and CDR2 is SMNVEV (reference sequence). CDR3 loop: CASTFLLDSYFPYTGELFF. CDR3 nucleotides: TGTGCCAGCACTTTCCTTTTAGACAGTTATTTCCCCTACACCGGGGAGCTGTTTTTT.

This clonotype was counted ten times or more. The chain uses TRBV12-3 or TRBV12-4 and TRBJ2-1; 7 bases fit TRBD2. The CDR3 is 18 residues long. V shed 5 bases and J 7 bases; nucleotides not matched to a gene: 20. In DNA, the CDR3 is TGTGCCAGCAGTGCCCCGGCGACTAGCAGGGTCCCCAGGAATGAGCAGTTCTTC. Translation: CASSAPATSRVPRNEQFF.

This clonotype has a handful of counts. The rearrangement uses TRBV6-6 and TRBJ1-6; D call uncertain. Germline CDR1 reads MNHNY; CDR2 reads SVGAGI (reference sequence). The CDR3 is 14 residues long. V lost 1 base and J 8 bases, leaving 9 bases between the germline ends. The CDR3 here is CASSYLGVDSPLHF. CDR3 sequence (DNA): TGTGCCAGCAGTTACTTGGGAGTTGATTCACCCCTCCACTTT.

CDR3: CASSPGRDRVDEQFF. CDR3 nucleotide sequence: TGTGCCAGTAGCCCCGGGCGGGACAGGGTGGATGAGCAGTTCTTC. The V and J genes are TRBV19 and TRBJ2-1; TRBD1 matches at 9 bases. This CDR3 is 15 amino acids long. V lost 6 bases, J lost 8 bases, and 11 bases stayed unmatched. The germline V gene has CDR1 LNHDA and CDR2 SQIVND (reference sequence).

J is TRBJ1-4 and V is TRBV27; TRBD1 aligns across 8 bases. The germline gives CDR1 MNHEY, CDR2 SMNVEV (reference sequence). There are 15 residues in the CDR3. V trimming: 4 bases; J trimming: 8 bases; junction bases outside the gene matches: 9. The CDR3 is CASSSDRGGREKLFF. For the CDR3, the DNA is TGTGCCAGCAGTTCCGACAGGGGCGGTAGGGAAAAACTGTTTTTT.

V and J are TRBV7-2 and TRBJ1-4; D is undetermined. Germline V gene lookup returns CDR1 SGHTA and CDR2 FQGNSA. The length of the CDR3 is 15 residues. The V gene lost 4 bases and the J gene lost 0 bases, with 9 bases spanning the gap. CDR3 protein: CASSSSRSTNEKLFF. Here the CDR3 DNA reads TGTGCCAGCAGCTCCAGCCGGTCAACTAATGAAAAACTGTTTTTT.

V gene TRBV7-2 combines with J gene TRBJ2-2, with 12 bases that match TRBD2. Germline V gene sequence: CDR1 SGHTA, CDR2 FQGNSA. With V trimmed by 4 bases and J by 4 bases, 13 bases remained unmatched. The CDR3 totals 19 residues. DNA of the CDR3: TGTGCCAGCAGCTCCCGTGCCACTAGCGGGGGGCCCCCCACCGGGGAGCTGTTTTTT. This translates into CASSSRATSGGPPTGELFF.

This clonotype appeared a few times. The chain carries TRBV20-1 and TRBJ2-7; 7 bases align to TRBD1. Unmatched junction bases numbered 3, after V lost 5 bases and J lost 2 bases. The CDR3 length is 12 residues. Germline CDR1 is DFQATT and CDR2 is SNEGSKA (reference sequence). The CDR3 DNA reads TGCAGTGCTCTTGACAGGGCCTACGAGCAGTACTTC. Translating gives CSALDRAYEQYF.

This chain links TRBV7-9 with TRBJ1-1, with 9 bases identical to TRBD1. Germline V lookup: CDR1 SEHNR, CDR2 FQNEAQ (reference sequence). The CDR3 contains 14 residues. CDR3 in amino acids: CAHDGTGMNTEAFF. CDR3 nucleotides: TGTGCGCACGACGGGACAGGGATGAACACTGAAGCTTTCTTT.